These 21 T cell receptor beta chains originate from one sample sequenced in a study of PD-1 blockade in classical Hodgkin lymphoma. Specified time point: cycle 4 day 1 (C4D1), after less than seven weeks of nivolumab. Each and every patient relapsed after autologous stem cell transplantation, and patients got differing brentuximab vedotin exposure. Method: immunoSEQ multiplex PCR; TCRdb's copy keeps in-frame clones and lacks some. There are under 60,000 clones in the sample; 86% occur only once, and around 6.5% lies in the top ten. The sequencing here drew on peripheral blood mononuclear cells (PBMCs), taken before the fourth cycle of nivolumab. The receptors derive from a human donor with classical Hodgkin lymphoma.

This chain uses TRBV11-2 with TRBJ2-5; D may be TRBD2 (7 bases). This CDR3 is 15 amino acids long. V lost 0 bases, J lost 5 bases, and 13 bases lay in between. CDR1 SGHAT and CDR2 FQNNGV come from the germline V gene. DNA for the CDR3: TGTGCCAGCAGCTTAGAGTGGGGGGGCGCGGAGACCCAGTACTTC. Protein sequence: CASSLEWGGAETQYF.

The V call is TRBV5-3, the J call TRBJ1-2; D not resolved. Being an ORF, TRBV5-3 has a function that is uncertain. This CDR3 comprises 14 residues. V gave up 0 bases and J gave up 2 bases, with 8 bases separating them. The CDR3 bases are TGTGCCAGAAGCTTGGAAGGACCAAACTATGGCTACACCTTC. Translation: CARSLEGPNYGYTF.

The chain links TRBV28 to TRBJ2-7; D unclear. Looked up from germline, CDR1 is MDHEN and CDR2 is SYDVKM. V lost 7 bases, J lost 2 bases, and 18 bases lay in between. This CDR3 spans 15 amino acids. The CDR3 region has the DNA TGTGCCAGCACCATGAGTTTAGGGTTTCCCTACGAGCAGTACTTC. This translates into CASTMSLGFPYEQYF.

The chain recombines TRBV2 with TRBJ2-7; TRBD2 aligns across 15 bases. The CDR3 consists of 18 residues. V dropped 6 bases and J dropped 6; count of bases not matched to a gene: 15. CDR1 and CDR2 from the germline V gene are SNHLY and FYNNEI. CDR3 nucleotide sequence: TGTGCCAGCAGGACGGGACTAGCGGGAGGACCCTATCAGGGCGAGCAGTACTTC. The encoded protein is CASRTGLAGGPYQGEQYF.

The chain carries TRBV11-3 and TRBJ2-2; no reliable D call. Between the trimmed V and J ends, which lost 5 bases and 6 bases, there was a span of 13 bases. Germline V gives CDR1 SGHNT, CDR2 YENEEA. This CDR3 is built from 14 residues. The CDR3 nucleotides read TGTGCCAGCAGCCCTTATAGTGGGGCCGGGGAGCTGTTTTTT. Its protein product is CASSPYSGAGELFF.

J is TRBJ2-1 and V is TRBV19; D gene ambiguous. V was trimmed by 5 bases and J by 7 bases, leaving 12 bases between them. The V gene's germline CDR1 is LNHDA and CDR2 SQIVND (reference sequence). This CDR3 has 13 amino acids. The CDR3 nucleotides read TGTGCCAGTAGTTCATGGCGGACGAATGAGCAGTTCTTC. Encoded protein: CASSSWRTNEQFF.

The chain links TRBV9 to TRBJ1-2, with D possibly being TRBD1 (6 bases). The CDR3 runs 15 residues. V was trimmed by 0 bases and J by 4 bases, leaving 13 bases between them. The germline gives CDR1 SGDLS, CDR2 YYNGEE. Here the CDR3 DNA reads TGTGCCAGCAGCGTAGGATCTCAGGGGCTCTATGGCTACACCTTC. It yields the protein CASSVGSQGLYGYTF.

This chain links TRBV11-1 with TRBJ2-5; no firm D call. Trimming cost V 4 bases and J 2 bases, with 14 bases left between them. The CDR3 runs to 15 residues. Germline V lookup: CDR1 SGHAT, CDR2 FQDESV (reference sequence). As DNA, the CDR3 is TGTGCCAGCAGCTCAAATCGGGCAGCGCAAGAGACCCAGTACTTC. The encoded protein is CASSSNRAAQETQYF.

The gene calls are TRBV14 and TRBJ2-7, with D possibly TRBD1 on 6 matching bases. V lost 0 bases, J lost 2 bases, and 14 bases lay in between. CDR1 is SGHDN, CDR2 FVKESK, per germline. The length of the CDR3 is 16 residues. This chain's CDR3 is CASSQEFLDSPYEQYF. The CDR3, as DNA: TGTGCCAGCAGCCAAGAGTTTTTGGACAGTCCCTACGAGCAGTACTTC.

This clone showed up just once. This rearrangement joins TRBV19 to TRBJ2-1; TRBD2 aligns across 10 bases. The V gene end was trimmed by 1 base and the J gene end by 5 bases; junction bases not matched to a gene: 2. CDR3 length: 15 residues. Germline CDR1 reads LNHDA; CDR2 reads SQIVND (reference sequence). The chain's CDR3 is CASSIVLAGDNEQFF. CDR3 sequence (DNA): TGTGCCAGTAGTATAGTTCTAGCGGGGGACAATGAGCAGTTCTTC.

The chain has TRBV6-1 and TRBJ1-2; D remains unclear. V lost 1 base to trimming and J lost 6 bases, with 18 bases between them. This CDR3 region has 16 residues. Germline assignment: CDR1 MNHNS and CDR2 SASEGT. CDR3 in DNA: TGTGCCAGCAGTGAAGAGCTGGGCGCAGGCTCTCATGGCTACACCTTC. Translated, it gives CASSEELGAGSHGYTF.

V gene TRBV5-6 combines with J gene TRBJ2-7; D is uncertain. Germline CDR1 reads SGHDT; CDR2 reads YYEEEE. This CDR3 contains 13 residues. V lost 4 bases to trimming and J lost 3 bases, with 11 bases between them. The CDR3 DNA sequence: TGTGCCAGCAGCCTTGGACGATACTACGAGCAGTACTTC. This translates into CASSLGRYYEQYF.

The chain uses TRBV5-1 and TRBJ2-1; D is unclear. The CDR3 is made up of 15 amino acids. The V gene's germline CDR1 is SGHRS and CDR2 YFSETQ. With 1 base removed from V and 0 bases from J, the gap between germline ends came to 8 bases. The CDR3 loop is CASSLSQSSYNEQFF. The CDR3 DNA reads as TGCGCCAGCAGCTTGTCACAGAGCTCCTACAATGAGCAGTTCTTC.

In its sample, this clone was seen once. The rearrangement uses TRBV2 and TRBJ2-7; 10 bases line up with TRBD2. The CDR3 length is 14 residues. The junction had 2 bases not matched to a gene; V was cut back by 4 bases and J by 2 bases. CDR1 is SNHLY and CDR2 is FYNNEI in the germline V gene. This CDR3 is CASSALAGAYEQYF. CDR3 coding DNA: TGTGCCAGCAGTGCCCTAGCGGGGGCCTACGAGCAGTACTTC. Full variable domain (outside the CDR3, taken from reference TRBV2 and TRBJ2-7): EPEVTQTPSHQVTQMGQEVILRCVPISNHLYFYWYRQILGQKVEFLVSFYNNEISEKSEIFDDQFSVERPDGSNFTLKIRSTKLEDSAMYFCASSALAGAYEQYFGPGTRLTVT.

V is TRBV2 and J is TRBJ2-4; D is ambiguous. Germline-derived CDR1 and CDR2 are SNHLY and FYNNEI. This CDR3 is built from 14 residues. V dropped 2 bases and J dropped 1 base, with 6 bases sitting between them. CDR3 region: CASSEIGAKNIQYF. In DNA, the CDR3 is TGTGCCAGCAGTGAAATCGGGGCCAAAAACATTCAGTACTTC.

This chain uses TRBV19 with TRBJ2-7, with 13 bases that match TRBD2. J was trimmed by 4 bases and V by 4 bases; bases with no gene match: 1. The CDR3 extends over 14 amino acids. Germline V CDR1 and CDR2: LNHDA, SQIVND (reference sequence). CDR3 loop: CASSRTSGSYEQYF. CDR3 bases: TGTGCCAGTAGTAGGACTAGCGGGAGTTACGAGCAGTACTTC.

With respect to this clone: At one end, the junction sequence differs from germline, possibly due to a read error. The V gene is TRBV5-4, the J gene TRBJ2-7; 9 bases are a match to TRBD1. The CDR3 consists of 14 residues. Germline CDR1 is SGHNT and CDR2 is YYREEE (reference sequence). CDR3: CASSQGQGPTRQYF. DNA for the CDR3: TGCGCCAGCAGCCAGGGACAGGGTCCTACGAGGCAGTACTTC.

This clone was counted between two and nine times. The chain couples TRBV27 to TRBJ1-5, with 8 bases matching TRBD1. The junction had 8 bases not matched to a gene; V was cut back by 2 bases and J by 2 bases. The germline V gene encodes CDR1 MNHEY and CDR2 SMNVEV (reference sequence). CDR3 length: 17 amino acids. The CDR3 sequence is CASSLIPDRAGNQPQHF. DNA of the CDR3: TGTGCCAGCAGTTTAATCCCGGACAGGGCAGGCAATCAGCCCCAGCATTTT.

The rearrangement uses TRBV6-5 and TRBJ2-7; D not certain. CDR1 is MNHEY, CDR2 SVGAGI, per germline. Trimming stripped 6 bases from V and 5 bases from J, with 17 bases between. The CDR3 has 14 residues. CDR3 in amino acids: CASSSLGRRDEQYF. DNA of the CDR3: TGTGCCAGCAGCTCACTCGGGCGTCGAGACGAGCAGTACTTC.

This chain connects TRBV7-3 to TRBJ2-1; TRBD1 matches 7 bases. The CDR3 is made up of 16 amino acids. V gave up 4 bases and J gave up 0 bases; unmatched junction bases: 6. Germline V gene sequence: CDR1 SGHTA, CDR2 FQGTGA. CDR3 amino acids: CASSSQGGLSYNEQFF. CDR3 DNA: TGTGCCAGCAGCTCCCAAGGGGGCCTCTCCTACAATGAGCAGTTCTTC.

The V and J genes are TRBV5-4 and TRBJ1-1; 12 bases match TRBD1. Germline V gives CDR1 SGHNT, CDR2 YYREEE (reference sequence). J was trimmed by 4 bases and V by 1 base; bases with no gene match: 5. This CDR3 region has 16 residues. CDR3 DNA sequence: TGTGCCAGCAGCTTGTGGGACAGGGGGCCGAGCACTGAAGCTTTCTTT. Amino acids: CASSLWDRGPSTEAFF.